These 26 T cell receptor beta chains share one sample of origin, sequenced in a study of blood T cell repertoires in COVID-19 (dated by TCRdb to 2018 to 2021). Receptor amplification or capture employed the immunoSEQ multiplex PCR assay. TCRdb mirrors the immuneACCESS table, restricted to in-frame sequences. Some clones are absent from its copies; in checked studies, under half trace to an unresolved V gene, and the reason for the others is unknown. Here the sample has more than 300,000 clones; around 92% occur a single time. The ten largest clones represent about 6% of the sample. The sample comprised peripheral blood. The origin of the receptors is a man aged 18 to 29 who had recovered from COVID-19.

A word on this clone: Other DNA sequences within the sample encode an identical CDR3. The chain uses TRBV6-5 and TRBJ1-3; D remains unclear. This CDR3 comprises 15 residues. Germline loops: CDR1 MNHEY, CDR2 SVGAGI. Trimming pared 2 bases from V and 0 bases from J, leaving 8 bases between. Written as DNA, the CDR3 is TGTGCCAGCAGTTACGGAGGGAACTCTGGAAACACCATATATTTT. Translating gives CASSYGGNSGNTIYF.

The J gene is TRBJ1-1, the V gene TRBV7-2; 7 bases map to TRBD1. The CDR3 loop spans 15 amino acids. The V and J ends lost 5 bases and 4 bases, in that order; junction bases with no gene match: 10. Germline loops: CDR1 SGHTA, CDR2 FQGNSA. This CDR3 is CASSLTGIGGTEAFF. CDR3 sequence (DNA): TGTGCCAGCAGCCTGACAGGGATCGGGGGCACTGAAGCTTTCTTT.

V usage is TRBV4-1 and J usage is TRBJ2-1, with 8 bases lining up with TRBD2. J was trimmed by 4 bases and V by 3 bases; bases with no gene match: 8. The CDR3 spans 16 residues. CDR1 and CDR2 (germline): MGHRA, YSYEKL. CDR3 region: CASSHPGAGGYNEQFF. The CDR3 DNA reads as TGCGCCAGCAGCCACCCAGGGGCGGGGGGTTACAATGAGCAGTTCTTC.

This clone occurred once. This chain uses TRBV29-1 with TRBJ1-1; the D gene is possibly TRBD1 (6 bases). The length of the CDR3 is 13 residues. V shed 6 bases and J shed 2 bases, with 13 bases lying between them. Germline CDR1 SQVTM, CDR2 ANQGSEA. The CDR3 nucleotides are TGCAGCGTGTCCCTGGGACAAAACACTGAAGCTTTCTTT. This sequence encodes CSVSLGQNTEAFF.

V usage is TRBV4-3 and J usage is TRBJ2-1, with 7 bases identical to TRBD1. The junction had 3 bases not matched to a gene; V was cut back by 0 bases and J by 4 bases. Per germline, CDR1 LGHNA and CDR2 YSLEER. The CDR3 loop spans 15 amino acids. CDR3 coding DNA: TGCGCCAGCAGCCAAGATAGGGGGCGATACAATGAGCAGTTCTTC. It codes for CASSQDRGRYNEQFF.

The chain recombines TRBV3-1 (or the pseudogene TRBV3-2) with TRBJ1-1, with 9 bases matching TRBD1. V lost 4 bases and J lost 6; bases outside the gene matches: 6. Germline loops: CDR1 LGHDT, CDR2 YNNKEL (reference sequence). The CDR3 extends over 14 amino acids. This chain's CDR3 is CASSLGQGWAEAFF. The CDR3 coding sequence is TGTGCCAGCAGCCTGGGACAGGGTTGGGCTGAAGCTTTCTTT.

The chain recombines TRBV2 with TRBJ1-5, with 9 bases fitting TRBD1. J was trimmed by 0 bases and V by 6 bases; bases with no gene match: 12. The CDR3 covers 18 residues. The germline CDR1 and CDR2 sequences are SNHLY and FYNNEI. In DNA, the CDR3 is TGTGCCAGCAGCGGAGTATTGGACAGGGGACATAGCAATCAGCCCCAGCATTTT. It encodes CASSGVLDRGHSNQPQHF.

In DNA, the CDR3 is TGTGCCAGCAGACGACAGTTTACCTACTTCAATGAGCAGTTCTTC. Encoded protein: CASRRQFTYFNEQFF. The rearrangement links TRBV11-2 to TRBJ2-1; D perhaps matches TRBD1 (5 bases). V shed 6 bases and J shed 6 bases, with 18 bases lying between them. The CDR3 covers 15 residues. The germline V gene has CDR1 SGHAT and CDR2 FQNNGV.

The CDR3 DNA follows: TGTGCCAGCACCGGTGCGCCAGATACGCAGTATTTT. It codes for CASTGAPDTQYF. The chain uses TRBV27 and TRBJ2-3, with D hard to call. V was trimmed by 7 bases and J by 4 bases, leaving 9 bases between them. Germline V CDR1 and CDR2: MNHEY, SMNVEV (reference sequence). The CDR3 is 12 amino acids.

The V call is TRBV18, the J call TRBJ1-2; 7 bases map to TRBD1. CDR1 KGHSH and CDR2 LQKENI come from the germline V gene. This CDR3 is 17 amino acids long. V dropped 3 bases and J dropped 6; count of bases not matched to a gene: 16. In DNA form, the CDR3 reads TGTGCCAGCTCACCCGACATGGGAACAGGGGCGTTCGATGGCTACACCTTC. Encoded protein: CASSPDMGTGAFDGYTF.

The table lists this clone with a count of one. This chain connects TRBV6-5 to TRBJ2-3; D is possibly TRBD1 (6 bases). Germline CDR1 MNHEY, CDR2 SVGAGI. Trimming took 4 bases from V and 2 from J, leaving 16 bases between them. This CDR3 contains 16 residues. The CDR3 region is CASSSRGGVTTDTQYF. As DNA, the CDR3 is TGTGCCAGCAGTTCCCGAGGGGGAGTAACCACAGATACGCAGTATTTT.

This clone was seen only a few times. The chain joins TRBV3-1 (or the pseudogene TRBV3-2) to TRBJ2-2, with a weak D call TRBD2 (6 bases). Germline CDR1 and CDR2: LGHDT and YNNKEL (reference sequence). This CDR3 contains 14 residues. The V and J ends lost 1 base and 4 bases respectively, with 7 bases between them. In nucleotides, the CDR3 is TGTGCCAGCAGCCAAGTCGGGAGCACCGGGGAGCTGTTTTTT. This encodes CASSQVGSTGELFF.

This chain uses TRBV6-6 with TRBJ1-5; D unclear. Germline assignment: CDR1 MNHNY and CDR2 SVGAGI (reference sequence). The CDR3 is 16 amino acids. V shed 4 bases and J shed 1 base, with 14 bases lying between them. The DNA for the CDR3 is TGTGCCAGCAGTTCTCCCCCAGACACCAGCAATCAGCCCCAGCATTTT. Protein sequence: CASSSPPDTSNQPQHF.

The rearrangement uses TRBV19 and TRBJ1-4; D gene ambiguous. Germline V CDR1 and CDR2: LNHDA, SQIVND (reference sequence). Trimming shortened V by 6 bases and J by 0 bases, and 11 bases separated the two germline ends. The CDR3 runs 15 residues. The DNA of the CDR3 is TGTGCCAGTAGCCCTACGTGGTCAACTAATGAAAAACTGTTTTTT. Translated, it gives CASSPTWSTNEKLFF.

The chain uses TRBV2 and TRBJ1-4, with TRBD1 as a possible D gene (5 bases). The germline gives CDR1 SNHLY, CDR2 FYNNEI. This CDR3 region has 14 residues. Trimming pared 7 bases from V and 0 bases from J, leaving 9 bases between. CDR3 protein: CASTRDATNEKLFF. As DNA, the CDR3 is TGTGCCAGCACCAGGGATGCAACTAATGAAAAACTGTTTTTT.

The gene calls are TRBV7-6 and TRBJ1-2, with TRBD1 identical over 7 bases. The V and J ends lost 5 bases and 7 bases, in that order; junction bases with no gene match: 13. This CDR3 is built from 15 residues. Germline V gene data show CDR1 as SGHVS and CDR2 as FNYEAQ. The CDR3 DNA is TGTGCCAGCAGCCTATCTACCACAGGGGCGGCTGGCTACACCTTC. It yields the protein CASSLSTTGAAGYTF.

The chain carries TRBV6-5 and TRBJ2-5, with D possibly being TRBD1 (5 bases). Germline V gene lookup returns CDR1 MNHEY and CDR2 SVGAGI. V dropped 6 bases and J dropped 4 bases, with 18 bases sitting between them. The CDR3 extends over 15 amino acids. The CDR3 reads CASSFNGRVGETQYF. The DNA of the CDR3 is TGTGCCAGCAGCTTTAATGGCAGGGTTGGAGAGACCCAGTACTTC.

V and J are TRBV6-5 and TRBJ1-2; D is unresolved. The germline V and J ends were trimmed by 5 bases and 3 bases, with 10 bases remaining between them. This CDR3 has 13 residues. From germline, CDR1 is MNHEY and CDR2 SVGAGI. The CDR3 sequence: CASSTSGDYGYTF. The CDR3 DNA reads TGTGCCAGCAGTACCTCCGGGGACTATGGCTACACCTTC.

The V call is TRBV29-1, the J call TRBJ1-2; D not certain. CDR3 length: 11 amino acids. The V end was cut by 6 bases, the J end by 6 bases, with 11 bases between. The germline V gene encodes CDR1 SQVTM and CDR2 ANQGSEA. The chain's CDR3 is CSVYTVNGYTF. The CDR3, as DNA: TGCAGCGTGTATACAGTTAATGGCTACACCTTC.

V is TRBV30 and J is TRBJ2-5; TRBD1 agrees at 7 bases. This CDR3 has 13 residues. Germline V gene data show CDR1 as GTSNPN and CDR2 as SVGIG (reference sequence). With V trimmed by 3 bases and J by 5 bases, 6 bases remained unmatched. The CDR3 sequence: CAWRLQGWETQYF. CDR3 coding DNA: TGTGCCTGGAGGCTACAGGGGTGGGAGACCCAGTACTTC.

The rearrangement links TRBV5-1 to TRBJ1-4; D not resolved. Germline CDR1 and CDR2: SGHRS and YFSETQ. This CDR3 contains 13 residues. Trimming pared 4 bases from V and 8 bases from J, leaving 12 bases between. The CDR3 region has the DNA TGCGCCAGCAGCCCACCCCTGGGCGAAAAACTGTTTTTT. It translates to CASSPPLGEKLFF.

This chain's CDR3 is CASSQVRGAGGSYEQYF. CDR3 nucleotides: TGTGCCAGCAGCCAAGTTCGTGGGGCGGGAGGTTCCTACGAGCAGTACTTC. This chain joins TRBV3-1 (or the pseudogene TRBV3-2) and TRBJ2-7, with 8 bases matching TRBD2. The CDR3 covers 17 residues. The germline CDR1 and CDR2 sequences are LGHDT and YNNKEL (reference sequence). Losses at the gene ends were 1 base for V and 1 base for J; bases not matched to a gene: 9.

This clone has only a few counts. The rearrangement uses TRBV9 and TRBJ1-3, with D possibly matching TRBD1 (6 bases). From germline, CDR1 is SGDLS and CDR2 YYNGEE. The V end was cut by 0 bases, the J end by 3 bases, with 13 bases between. The CDR3 is 16 residues long. CDR3 protein: CASSVVAGAYGNTIYF. CDR3 nucleotide sequence: TGTGCCAGCAGCGTAGTGGCGGGGGCCTATGGAAACACCATATATTTT.

V and J are TRBV2 and TRBJ2-1; a weak D match, TRBD2 (6 bases). With 9 bases removed from V and 0 bases from J, the gap between germline ends came to 18 bases. This CDR3 contains 16 residues. Germline V gene lookup returns CDR1 SNHLY and CDR2 FYNNEI. CDR3 bases: TGTGCCAGTACTTTTGGCGCGGGGAGCTCCTACAATGAGCAGTTCTTC. Translated, it gives CASTFGAGSSYNEQFF.

The V and J genes are TRBV2 and TRBJ2-1; 8 bases fit TRBD1. From germline, CDR1 is SNHLY and CDR2 FYNNEI. Trimming took 11 bases from V and 7 from J; bases not matched to a gene: 22. The length of the CDR3 is 17 residues. The CDR3 region is CALDLGLQGVMENEQFF. CDR3 bases: TGTGCCCTGGACTTGGGCCTACAGGGGGTTATGGAGAATGAGCAGTTCTTC.

DNA for the CDR3: TGCGCCAGCAGCCCCGACAGCTATAGCAATCAGCCCCAGCATTTT. It yields the protein CASSPDSYSNQPQHF. This chain uses TRBV5-1 with TRBJ1-5, with D perhaps TRBD1 (5 bases). The germline V gene encodes CDR1 SGHRS and CDR2 YFSETQ. CDR3 length equals 15 residues. Trimming removed 4 bases at V and 0 bases at J, with 11 bases between.